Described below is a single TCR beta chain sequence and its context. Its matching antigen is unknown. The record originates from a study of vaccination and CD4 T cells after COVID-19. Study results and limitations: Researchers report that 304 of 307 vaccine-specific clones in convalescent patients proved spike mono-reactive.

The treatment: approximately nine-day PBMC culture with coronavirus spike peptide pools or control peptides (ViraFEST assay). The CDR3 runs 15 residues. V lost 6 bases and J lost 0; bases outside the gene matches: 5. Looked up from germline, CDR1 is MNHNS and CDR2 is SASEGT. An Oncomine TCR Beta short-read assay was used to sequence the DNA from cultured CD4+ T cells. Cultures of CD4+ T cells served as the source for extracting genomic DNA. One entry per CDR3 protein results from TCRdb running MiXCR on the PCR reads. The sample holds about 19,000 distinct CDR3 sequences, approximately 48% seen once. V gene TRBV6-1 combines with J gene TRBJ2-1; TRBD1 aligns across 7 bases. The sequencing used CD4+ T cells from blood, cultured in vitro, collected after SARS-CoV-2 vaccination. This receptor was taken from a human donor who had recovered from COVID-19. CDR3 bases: TGTGCCAGCAGCCCTGACAGGGTCTCCTACAATGAGCAGTTCTTC. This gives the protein CASSPDRVSYNEQFF.